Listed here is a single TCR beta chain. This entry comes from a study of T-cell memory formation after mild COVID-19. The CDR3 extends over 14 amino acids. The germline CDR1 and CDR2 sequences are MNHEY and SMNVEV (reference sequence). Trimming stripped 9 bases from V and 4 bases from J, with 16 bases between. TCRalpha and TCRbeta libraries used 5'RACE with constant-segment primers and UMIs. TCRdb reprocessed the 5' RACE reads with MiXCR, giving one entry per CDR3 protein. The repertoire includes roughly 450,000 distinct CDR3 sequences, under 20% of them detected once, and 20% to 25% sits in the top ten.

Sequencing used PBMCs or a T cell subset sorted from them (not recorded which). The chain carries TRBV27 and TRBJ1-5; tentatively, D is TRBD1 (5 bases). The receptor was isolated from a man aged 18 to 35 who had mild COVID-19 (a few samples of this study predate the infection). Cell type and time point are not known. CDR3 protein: CASPRDRLNQPQHF. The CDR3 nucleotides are TGTGCCAGTCCTAGAGACAGACTTAATCAGCCCCAGCATTTT.